Shown below are 29 T cell receptor beta chains from a single sample sequenced in a study of blood T cells in healthy people across ages. A second PCR, run for about 6 to 12 cycles, used a sample-barcoded 5' primer plus a J-beta primer mix. From the 5' RACE reads, TCRdb called clonotypes with MiXCR, one entry per CDR3 protein. In the table there are hundreds of thousands of distinct CDR3 sequences, about 51% of which are singletons. The sample comprised blood. Receptor source: a woman at least 80 years old in good health.

This rearrangement joins TRBV20-1 to TRBJ2-5; D possibly matches TRBD1 or TRBD2 (5 bases each). The germline CDR1 and CDR2 sequences are DFQATT and SNEGSKA (reference sequence). V lost 3 bases to trimming and J lost 5 bases, with 10 bases between them. The CDR3 sequence is 12 residues long. The CDR3 region is CSARGDWETQYF. CDR3 coding DNA: TGCAGTGCTAGGGGGGATTGGGAGACCCAGTACTTC.

Ten or more counts support this clonotype. The chain uses TRBV9 and TRBJ2-3; 9 nucleotides agree with TRBD2. J lost 2 bases, V lost 4 bases, and 11 bases had no gene match. Germline V gene data show CDR1 as SGDLS and CDR2 as YYNGEE. This CDR3 has 17 amino acids. The CDR3 bases are TGTGCCAGCAGCCCTGCCGGGGCTAGCGGGAACACAGATACGCAGTATTTT. It codes for CASSPAGASGNTDTQYF.

The sample holds many counts of this clonotype. This chain uses TRBV6-5 with TRBJ2-5; TRBD1 is a possible D gene (6 bases). The germline V gene has CDR1 MNHEY and CDR2 SVGAGI. Trimming cost V 0 bases and J 2 bases, with 7 bases left between them. CDR3 length: 14 amino acids. The CDR3 DNA reads TGTGCCAGCAGTTACTCCGGACAGCAAGAGACCCAGTACTTC. As protein: CASSYSGQQETQYF.

About this clonotype itself: A clone one base away is much larger, so this may be a read error. The V call is TRBV20-1, the J call TRBJ2-4, with D maybe TRBD1 (5 bases). The length of the CDR3 is 14 residues. The V end lost 6 bases, the J end lost 6 bases, and 18 bases lay between the germline ends. Germline values: CDR1 DFQATT, CDR2 SNEGSKA (reference sequence). The DNA of the CDR3 is TGCAGTGCCATTGACAGTTTAGGCAGAAACATTCAGTACTTC. Its translation: CSAIDSLGRNIQYF.

This clonotype was seen only once. The rearrangement uses TRBV28 and TRBJ1-1; the D gene is possibly TRBD1 (5 bases). The V gene's germline CDR1 is MDHEN and CDR2 SYDVKM. V was trimmed by 4 bases and J by 11 bases, leaving 23 bases between them. The CDR3 is 15 amino acids. DNA of the CDR3: TGTGCCAGCAGTTCCTCCTCCACCGGGACTATCTATGCTTTCTTT. Translation gives CASSSSSTGTIYAFF.

In regard to this clonotype: A much larger clone sits a single nucleotide away, making a read error possible. The chain is built from TRBV7-9 and TRBJ2-3, with TRBD1 matching 10 bases. The CDR3 contains 15 residues. CDR1 SEHNR and CDR2 FQNEAQ come from the germline V gene (reference sequence). The chain's CDR3 is CASSFRDRGAETQYF. The CDR3 DNA reads as TGTGCCAGCAGCTTTCGGGACAGGGGTGCAGAGACGCAGTATTTT.

In this sample, this clonotype turned up many times. The gene calls are TRBV27 and TRBJ2-3; TRBD1 might be the D (6 bases). Germline V lookup: CDR1 MNHEY, CDR2 SMNVEV (reference sequence). Trimming took 6 bases from V and 0 from J, leaving 10 bases between them. The CDR3 has 14 amino acids. This chain's CDR3 is CASRQGISTDTQYF. The DNA for the CDR3 is TGTGCCAGCAGGCAGGGGATCAGCACAGATACGCAGTATTTT.

This chain's CDR3 is CSATSSSGGVPGDTQYF. CDR3 coding DNA: TGCAGTGCCACTAGCAGTAGCGGGGGGGTACCGGGAGATACGCAGTATTTT. The chain recombines TRBV20-1 with TRBJ2-3; TRBD2 matches 11 bases. This CDR3 is 17 amino acids long. V gave up 6 bases and J gave up 5 bases; unmatched junction bases: 16. Germline V gives CDR1 DFQATT, CDR2 SNEGSKA (reference sequence).

This clonotype was counted ten times or more. The V gene is TRBV3-1, the J gene TRBJ2-7; 7 bases align to TRBD2. Per the germline V gene, CDR1 is LGHDT and CDR2 is YNNKEL (reference sequence). V dropped 5 bases and J dropped 1; count of bases not matched to a gene: 11. CDR3 length equals 16 residues. Here the CDR3 DNA reads TGTGCCAGCAGCAGCTCGGGGGGTAGCGGATCCTACGAGCAGTACTTC. Translated: CASSSSGGSGSYEQYF.

A note on this clonotype: Without the conserved terminal phenylalanine or tryptophan, this CDR3 likely stems from a read error. The V gene is TRBV3-1, the J gene TRBJ2-6; D might be TRBD2 (5 bases). The CDR3 loop spans 16 amino acids. V was shortened by 1 base and J by 2 bases, with 9 bases between the two germline ends. Germline V gene sequence: CDR1 LGHDT, CDR2 YNNKEL (reference sequence). CDR3 region: CASSQVKEAGANVLTS. The CDR3 coding sequence is TGTGCCAGCAGCCAAGTCAAGGAGGCTGGGGCCAACGTCCTGACTTCC.

The rearrangement joins TRBV4-1 to TRBJ1-2; D is perhaps TRBD1 (5 bases). The V end was cut by 1 base, the J end by 0 bases, with 12 bases between. The germline V gene encodes CDR1 MGHRA and CDR2 YSYEKL. CDR3 length equals 16 residues. The CDR3 region has the DNA TGCGCCAGCAGCCAAGCCCCGGGACGGACTAACTATGGCTACACCTTC. Translating it yields CASSQAPGRTNYGYTF.

The chain recombines TRBV20-1 with TRBJ2-7; 7 nucleotides align to TRBD1. The CDR3 contains 17 residues. Trimming cost V 0 bases and J 0 bases; bases outside gene matches: 11. Germline CDR1 reads DFQATT; CDR2 reads SNEGSKA (reference sequence). The CDR3 DNA sequence: TGCAGTGCTAGAGATCTTCGACAGGGCGATAGCTCCTACGAGCAGTACTTC. Translation: CSARDLRQGDSSYEQYF.

The sample holds many counts of this clonotype. The V and J genes are TRBV9 and TRBJ2-3; TRBD1 agrees at 7 bases. Germline trimming cut 1 base from V and 1 base from J; bases unmatched to any gene: 3. The germline V gene encodes CDR1 SGDLS and CDR2 YYNGEE. There are 15 residues in the CDR3. CDR3 residues: CASSVQGDRTDTQYF. The CDR3 coding sequence is TGTGCCAGCAGCGTACAGGGGGACCGCACAGATACGCAGTATTTT.

This clonotype appeared many times. The chain couples TRBV7-9 to TRBJ2-5; possible D gene TRBD1, 6 bases. Germline V lookup: CDR1 SEHNR, CDR2 FQNEAQ (reference sequence). Between the trimmed V and J ends, which lost 3 bases and 0 bases, there was a span of 8 bases. CDR3 size: 14 residues. The chain's CDR3 is CASSFWDNQETQYF. The CDR3 DNA reads TGTGCCAGCAGCTTTTGGGACAACCAAGAGACCCAGTACTTC.

J is TRBJ2-7 and V is TRBV5-1; 11 bases map to TRBD1. CDR1 SGHRS and CDR2 YFSETQ come from the germline V gene. The CDR3 contains 15 residues. V lost 4 bases to trimming and J lost 0 bases; unmatched junction nucleotides: 3. CDR3 protein: CASSTGQGASYEQYF. Here the CDR3 DNA reads TGCGCCAGCAGCACCGGACAGGGGGCCTCCTACGAGCAGTACTTC. Full variable domain (missing parts from reference TRBV5-1 and TRBJ2-7): KAGVTQTPRYLIKTRGQQVTLSCSPISGHRSVSWYQQTPGQGLQFLFEYFSETQRNKGNFPGRFSGRQFSNSRSEMNVSTLELGDSALYLCASSTGQGASYEQYFGPGTRLTVT.

This clonotype appeared many times. This rearrangement joins TRBV6-5 to TRBJ2-7; D unclear. The CDR3 consists of 12 residues. Germline values: CDR1 MNHEY, CDR2 SVGAGI. V lost 6 bases, J lost 3 bases, and 9 bases lay in between. The CDR3 loop is CASSSPRYEQYF. Here the CDR3 DNA reads TGTGCCAGCAGCTCCCCCCGCTACGAGCAGTACTTC.

The CDR3 DNA follows: TGTGCCTGGGGCGTAGCTTCCAATGAAAAACTGTTTTTT. It codes for CAWGVASNEKLFF. The rearrangement uses TRBV30 and TRBJ1-4; D uncertain. This CDR3 has 13 amino acids. Germline lookup yields CDR1 GTSNPN and CDR2 SVGIG (reference sequence). V lost 5 bases, J lost 5 bases, and 12 bases lay in between.

This chain uses TRBV10-3 with TRBJ1-6, with D maybe TRBD1 (5 bases). V was cut by 8 bases and J by 5 bases, with 16 bases left in between. Germline V gene lookup returns CDR1 ENHRY and CDR2 SYGVKD. This CDR3 is built from 15 residues. The CDR3 here is CAISRGGENNSPLHF. DNA for the CDR3: TGTGCCATCTCGAGAGGAGGGGAAAATAATTCACCCCTCCACTTT.

This rearrangement joins TRBV3-1 to TRBJ2-1; TRBD1 matches at 9 bases. Germline trimming cut 6 bases from V and 11 bases from J; bases unmatched to any gene: 11. This CDR3 has 14 amino acids. CDR1 and CDR2 (germline): LGHDT, YNNKEL (reference sequence). The CDR3 reads CASRPLDRGSKQFF. The DNA of the CDR3 is TGTGCCAGCAGACCTTTGGACAGGGGATCCAAGCAGTTCTTC.

V gene TRBV4-2 combines with J gene TRBJ1-6; tentative D call: TRBD1 (5 bases). The V end lost 2 bases, the J end lost 9 bases, and 17 bases lay between the germline ends. The CDR3 runs 16 residues. CDR1 and CDR2 (germline): LGHNA, YNFKEQ. CDR3 in DNA: TGTGCCAGCAGCCAACCTCTGCCAGGGATTGCTTCACCCCTCCACTTT. Its protein is CASSQPLPGIASPLHF.

This clonotype showed up many times. V is TRBV20-1 and J is TRBJ2-3; 7 bases agree with TRBD2. The CDR3 runs to 14 residues. With 6 bases clipped from V and 1 base from J, the junction kept 7 bases outside the gene matches. Germline V gene sequence: CDR1 DFQATT, CDR2 SNEGSKA (reference sequence). In DNA, the CDR3 is TGCAGTGCCGAGCGTGGGGGGGGCACAGATACGCAGTATTTT. Translated: CSAERGGGTDTQYF.

Of note for this clonotype: This may come from a read error, since a much larger clone is one base off. The V gene is TRBV19, the J gene TRBJ2-1, with D possibly TRBD1 on 6 matching bases. The J call may be incorrect, as the DNA end agrees better with TRBJ2-7. CDR3 length: 15 amino acids. Germline V CDR1 and CDR2: LNHDA, SQIVND (reference sequence). This chain's CDR3 is CATDLVQGNYNEQYF. The CDR3, as DNA: TGTGCCACCGACTTGGTACAGGGAAATTACAATGAGCAGTACTTC.

The chain uses TRBV5-1 and TRBJ2-3; TRBD1 or TRBD2 may be the D gene (5 bases each). From germline, CDR1 is SGHRS and CDR2 YFSETQ. There are 14 residues in the CDR3. V was shortened by 6 bases and J by 4 bases, with 15 bases between the two germline ends. The CDR3: CASTRGEWSDTQYF. For the CDR3, the DNA is TGCGCCAGCACTCGAGGGGAATGGTCAGATACGCAGTATTTT. Using reference TRBV5-1 and TRBJ2-3 for the parts outside the CDR3, the full variable domain is KAGVTQTPRYLIKTRGQQVTLSCSPISGHRSVSWYQQTPGQGLQFLFEYFSETQRNKGNFPGRFSGRQFSNSRSEMNVSTLELGDSALYLCASTRGEWSDTQYFGPGTRLTVL.

In the case of this clonotype: Since a much larger clone is just one base distant, this may be a read error. The rearrangement joins TRBV14 to TRBJ2-1, with a possible D match to TRBD2 (5 bases). V gave up 2 bases and J gave up 5 bases, with 19 bases separating them. Germline V lookup: CDR1 SGHDN, CDR2 FVKESK. The CDR3 loop spans 17 amino acids. The CDR3 sequence: CASSQISSAGRNNEQFF. The CDR3 nucleotides read TGTGCCAGCAGCCAAATCTCCTCCGCGGGCAGAAACAATGAGCAGTTCTTC.

Written as DNA, the CDR3 is TGTGCCACCCGACAGGGGAGAGGGAACACTGAAGCTTTCTTT. Protein product: CATRQGRGNTEAFF. This chain connects TRBV24-1 to TRBJ1-1; 8 positions match TRBD1. V lost 9 bases, J lost 1 base, and 6 bases stayed unmatched. This CDR3 has 14 residues. The germline gives CDR1 KGHDR, CDR2 SFDVKD.

The chain links TRBV7-2 to TRBJ2-3, with D perhaps TRBD2 (7 bases). V dropped 3 bases and J dropped 5 bases, with 18 bases sitting between them. This CDR3 region has 16 residues. Germline V gene sequence: CDR1 SGHTA, CDR2 FQGNSA. CDR3 loop: CASSFRAGATGDTQYF. The CDR3 nucleotides read TGTGCCAGCAGCTTTCGGGCGGGGGCCACGGGAGATACGCAGTATTTT.

This clonotype turned up a few times. The chain recombines TRBV12-3 or TRBV12-4 with TRBJ2-2; the D is unclear. V gave up 6 bases and J gave up 7 bases, with 6 bases separating them. The CDR3 sequence is 11 residues long. Here the CDR3 DNA reads TGTGCCAGCAGCAAAATCGGGGAGCTGTTTTTT. Protein sequence: CASSKIGELFF.

On this clonotype: A clone one base away is much larger, so this may be a read error. The V and J genes are TRBV7-9 and TRBJ1-6; D is unclear. This CDR3 spans 15 amino acids. Germline loops: CDR1 SEHNR, CDR2 FQNEAQ (reference sequence). This CDR3 is CASSASWGNNSPPHF. CDR3 DNA: TGTGCCAGCAGCGCATCATGGGGAAATAATTCACCCCCCCACTTT.

The CDR3 is CASWLAGGPHEQFF. The DNA for the CDR3 is TGTGCCAGCTGGCTAGCGGGAGGGCCGCATGAGCAGTTCTTC. V and J are TRBV12-3 or TRBV12-4 and TRBJ2-1, with 12 bases that match TRBD2. V lost 8 bases, J lost 8 bases, and 7 bases stayed unmatched. The CDR3 totals 14 residues.